Presented here are 14 T cell receptor gamma chains from one specimen sequenced in a study of gamma-delta T cells after stem cell transplantation. TCRdb redid clone calling on the RT-PCR reads using CATT. The sample lists about 540 gamma-chain clones; 18% were seen once. Sequencing input: gamma-delta T cells. Receptors were obtained from a human donor. It is not recorded whose cells these are; they may come from a transplant donor.

This clone is judged large. The genes are TRGV2 and TRGJP2. TCRdb gives no J gene; it was assigned here by matching the DNA to germline. The length of the CDR3 is 15 residues. The V gene's germline CDR1 is EGSNGY and CDR2 YDSYNSKV. Losses at the gene ends were 4 bases for V and 0 bases for J; bases not matched to a gene: 5. The CDR3 nucleotides are TGTGCCACCTGGGAACTGGATAGTAGTGATTGGATCAAGACGTTT. Its translation is CATWELDSSDWIKTF.

The genes are TRGV2 and TRGJ1 or TRGJ2. As TCRdb names no J gene, one was assigned here on the basis of a DNA match to germline. The germline V gene has CDR1 EGSNGY and CDR2 YDSYNSKV. The V and J ends lost 0 bases and 4 bases, in that order; junction bases with no gene match: 12. CDR3 length: 16 amino acids. The CDR3 reads CATWDGMNGEYYKKLF. CDR3 sequence (DNA): TGTGCCACCTGGGACGGGATGAATGGGGAGTATTATAAGAAACTCTTT.

A note on this clone: The sample holds other DNA sequences that translate to the same CDR3. This chain uses TRGV2 with TRGJ1 or TRGJ2. No J gene is reported in TCRdb; it was inferred here by comparing the DNA with germline. The ends lost 1 base at V and 2 bases at J; junction bases unmatched: 2. This CDR3 has 13 amino acids. Germline assignment: CDR1 EGSNGY and CDR2 YDSYNSKV. The CDR3 reads CATWDGHYYKKLF. The CDR3 bases are TGTGCCACCTGGGACGGTCATTATTATAAGAAACTCTTT.

This clone rates as large. Other DNA sequences in the sample encode the same CDR3. The chain joins TRGV4 to TRGJ1 or TRGJ2. No J gene is reported in TCRdb; it was inferred here by comparing the DNA with germline. V lost 0 bases to trimming and J lost 0 bases; unmatched junction nucleotides: 2. The CDR3 extends over 14 amino acids. Looked up from germline, CDR1 is EGSTGY and CDR2 is YDSYTSSV. CDR3 DNA: TGTGCCACCTGGGATGGGCCGAATTATTATAAGAAACTCTTT. Protein: CATWDGPNYYKKLF.

This clone appeared a few times. The V and J genes are TRGV4 and TRGJ1 or TRGJ2. TCRdb gives no J gene; it was assigned here by matching the DNA to germline. The germline CDR1 and CDR2 sequences are EGSTGY and YDSYTSSV. The V and J ends lost 1 base and 6 bases, in that order; junction bases with no gene match: 6. There are 13 residues in the CDR3. DNA of the CDR3: TGTGCCACCTGGGATGGCGTTGGTTATAAGAAACTCTTT. Protein sequence: CATWDGVGYKKLF.

In its sample, this clone ranks as large (0.1 to 1%). The chain combines TRGV4 with TRGJ1 or TRGJ2. No J gene was available from TCRdb, and it was assigned here by a germline match of the DNA. Per the germline V gene, CDR1 is EGSTGY and CDR2 is YDSYTSSV. Trimming at V came to 2 bases and at J to 4 bases, leaving 2 bases not matched to a gene. CDR3 length equals 12 residues. This CDR3 reads CATWDDYYKKLF. CDR3 DNA: TGTGCCACCTGGGATGACTATTATAAGAAACTCTTT.

This clone is large in the sample. The rearrangement uses TRGV9 and TRGJP. The CDR3 totals 16 residues. CDR1 and CDR2 from the germline V gene are GITISATS and ISYDGTV (reference sequence). V shed 1 base, J shed 6 bases, and the junction held 3 bases outside the gene matches. The CDR3 DNA is TGTGCCTTGTGGGAGGTTAGAGAGTTGGGCAAAAAAATCAAGGTATTT. Residues: CALWEVRELGKKIKVF.

This clone has only a few counts. This rearrangement joins TRGV2 to TRGJP1. The J gene is not listed in TCRdb, so it was assigned here from a DNA match to germline. J was trimmed by 8 bases and V by 2 bases; bases with no gene match: 5. CDR1 EGSNGY and CDR2 YDSYNSKV come from the germline V gene. This CDR3 comprises 13 residues. CDR3 DNA sequence: TGTGCCACCTGGGACGATTTCGGTTGGTTCAAGATATTT. This sequence encodes CATWDDFGWFKIF.

This clone was found a few times. Because the CDR3's place on the DNA is in doubt, the DNA is left out and the CDR3 is given as listed by TCRdb. The V gene is TRGV3, but the J gene lacks a call. Germline assignment: CDR1 VTNTFY and CDR2 YDVSTARD (reference sequence). 32 amino acids form the CDR3, both terminal residues included. The CDR3 loop reads CATWDRRIIIRNSLAVEQHLLSQVSIGRIQHF.

CDR3 nucleotide sequence: TGTGCCACCTGGGACGGTTATAAGAAACTCTTT. This gives the protein CATWDGYKKLF. The rearrangement links TRGV3 to TRGJ1 or TRGJ2. The J gene was not available in TCRdb and was assigned here by matching the DNA to germline segments. This CDR3 contains 11 residues. V lost 3 bases and J lost 6; bases outside the gene matches: 2. Germline V gene lookup returns CDR1 VTNTFY and CDR2 YDVSTARD (reference sequence).

Worth noting for this clone: This clone may be a read error of a much larger clone one base away. The same CDR3 also results from other DNA sequences found in this sample. The V gene is TRGV2, the J gene TRGJ1 or TRGJ2. TCRdb supplies no J gene; here it was assigned by aligning the nucleotide sequence to germline. V dropped 1 base and J dropped 10; count of bases not matched to a gene: 4. This CDR3 has 11 residues. The V gene's germline CDR1 is EGSNGY and CDR2 YDSYNSKV. The CDR3 reads CATWDGDKKLF. The CDR3 coding sequence is TGTGCCACCTGGGACGGAGACAAGAAACTCTTT.

About this clone itself: This may be a read error: a much more frequent sequence differs by one nucleotide. This chain connects TRGV3 to TRGJ1 or TRGJ2. TCRdb carries no J gene annotation; the J gene was assigned here by matching the DNA with germline. CDR1 and CDR2 from the germline V gene are VTNTFY and YDVSTARD (reference sequence). The CDR3 contains 17 residues. The CDR3 spells CAAWDRRGNRNYYKKLF. For the CDR3, the DNA is TGTGCCGCCTGGGACAGGCGGGGCAATCGCAATTATTATAAGAAACTCTTT.

This sequence joins TRGV4 and TRGJP2. Assignment of the J gene here rests on matching the DNA to germline, because TCRdb gives none. This CDR3 contains 14 residues. V was pared by 5 bases and J by 3 bases, with 6 bases of the junction left unmatched. From germline, CDR1 is EGSTGY and CDR2 YDSYTSSV. This CDR3 reads CATWVWGSDWIKTF. CDR3 in DNA: TGTGCCACCTGGGTATGGGGTAGTGATTGGATCAAGACGTTT.

In regard to this clone: Distinct nucleotide sequences in the sample also encode this CDR3. The chain uses TRGV2 and TRGJ1 or TRGJ2. TCRdb lists no J gene, so it was determined here by aligning the DNA to germline. CDR1 is EGSNGY and CDR2 is YDSYNSKV in the germline V gene. The CDR3 spans 12 residues. Trimming at V came to 0 bases and at J to 6 bases, leaving 2 bases not matched to a gene. The CDR3 DNA is TGTGCCACCTGGGACGGGCCTTATAAGAAACTCTTT. The encoded protein is CATWDGPYKKLF.